Ten or more counts support the clone carrying this TCR beta chain. For TCR beta, libraries came from iRepertoire HTBI primers and Arm-PCR of CDR3 regions. Per the study methods: Samples collectively showed fewer than 80 TRBV and 14 TRBJ segments. One entry per CDR3 protein results from TCRdb running MiXCR on the multiplex PCR reads. The V and J calls follow TCRdb's processing rather than the paper's. The repertoire holds 440,000 or so distinct CDR3 sequences, with around 14% as singletons. As for time point: newly diagnosed GD, antithyroid drugs for less than 3 months. Making the TCR library involved RNA that had been extracted from PBMCs. This sample was taken from a study of regulatory T cells in long-lasting Graves disease. Study context: Antithyroid drug intake by newly diagnosed Graves' patients had lasted under 3 months.

The germline V gene has CDR1 DFQATT and CDR2 SNEGSKA (reference sequence). The CDR3 sequence is 13 residues long. The V gene lost 1 base and the J gene lost 3 bases, with 9 bases spanning the gap. The sample was also reused in another study, on T cells in Graves' hyperthyroidism and ophthalmopathy. That work adds: Appearing also in blood were most of the thyroid clonotypes expanded above 0.001. Separating ophthalmopathy from stable hyperthyroidism was achieved by a 13 V-J model.

The V call is TRBV20-1, the J call TRBJ2-5; TRBD2 is a possible D gene (6 bases). The clonotype originates from a woman in her thirties with Graves disease. The sequences come from peripheral blood mononuclear cells (PBMCs), collected at new diagnosis, from a patient treated with antithyroid drugs. The chain's CDR3 is CSARVTGEETQYF. CDR3 coding DNA: TGCAGTGCTAGAGTAACGGGAGAAGAGACCCAGTACTTC.